This T cell receptor (beta chain) was profiled in a study of blood T cell repertoires in COVID-19. Study at large: Sites in the United States, Italy and Spain provided acute and convalescent COVID-19 samples. The cDNA or gDNA used as material had been derived from T cells, B-cell-depleted T cells, or PBMCs.

Source study methods: Amplified reference gene primers provided the basis for estimating nucleated cell counts. Assay used: immunoSEQ multiplex PCR; TCRdb lists only in-frame clones, some missing. The V and J calls and clone size come from that table; D and trimming were worked out from the DNA. The table includes about 250,000 clones, around 90% detected once. While infection was still active, Seattle patients were enrolled and then followed longitudinally. The CDR3 contains 15 residues. The germline V gene encodes CDR1 MGHDK and CDR2 SYGVNS. Trimming removed 3 bases from V and 0 bases from J, with 9 bases in between.

This receptor was taken from a woman aged 55-69 years with COVID-19, enrolled during active disease. This chain uses TRBV25-1 with TRBJ1-5; the D gene is possibly TRBD1 (6 bases). Sequencing was carried out using peripheral blood. CDR3 sequence (DNA): TGTGCCAGCAGTGATGGACAGTTTAGCAATCAGCCCCAGCATTTT. It codes for CASSDGQFSNQPQHF.